This TCR beta chain was captured by sequencing in a study of T cells expressing NK-cell markers. As for the study in general: CD3+CD56+NKG2C+, CD3+CD56+NKG2C- and CD3+CD56-NKG2C+ T cells, once sorted, supplied the TCR beta repertoires. Findings and limits, study-wide: CD8+ T cells in roughly six donors included dominant NKG2C+ clonotypes at 1.0-7.0%. These clonotypes also led the CD3+CD56-NKG2C+ fraction in a handful of donors.

Germline V gene sequence: CDR1 SNHLY, CDR2 FYNNEI. The CDR3 spans 14 residues. Concerning this clonotype itself: Its target is not known.

5'RACE template switching built TCR beta cDNA with unique molecular identifiers. TCRdb reprocessed the 5' RACE reads and reports one entry per CDR3 protein, with no DNA. The sample totals around 470,000 distinct CDR3 sequences. The chain couples TRBV2 to TRBJ2-1; TCRdb's D gene call, TRBD2, goes unchecked for lack of DNA. Sequenced material: blood T cells: a sorted CD56 or NKG2C T cell subset, CD4+ or CD8+ T cells, or bulk PBMC T cells (not recorded which). The sequence came from a woman between 50 and 59 years old in good health. This CDR3 reads CASSELTSGGQQFF.